The rows below give T cell receptor beta chains drawn from one sample of a study of Ad26.COV2.S vaccination and SARS-CoV-2 variants. Libraries were prepared by immunoSEQ multiplex PCR; TCRdb keeps only in-frame clonotypes and omits some of them. The data show a few hundred thousand clones, roughly 88% seen once. The sample consisted of peripheral blood, taken in a trial of Ad26.COV2.S vaccine versus placebo. All receptors come from a person aged 18-60 years who received the Ad26.COV2.S COVID-19 vaccine or a placebo. CDR3s include the opening cysteine and the closing phenylalanine or tryptophan. The D gene is left open where the match is weak. A row's size may be missing; if present it is once, few, many or a size class.

D	size	J	V	DNA	CDR3
-	-	TRBJ1-5	TRBV12-3/TRBV12-4	TGTGCCAGCAGTTTGAACCACAATCAGCCCCAGCATTTT	CASSLNHNQPQHF
-	-	TRBJ2-7	TRBV6-1	TGTGCCAGCAGTGACAGCTCCTACGAGCAGTACTTC	CASSDSSYEQYF
-	-	TRBJ1-2	TRBV28	TGTGCCAGCAACCCCCCGCCGGGCATCTATGGCTACACCTTC	CASNPPPGIYGYTF
TRBD1	-	TRBJ2-7	TRBV2	TGTGCCAGCAGTCCCGGACAGGGTATCGAGCAGTACTTC	CASSPGQGIEQYF
-	-	TRBJ2-2	TRBV7-2	TGTGCCAGCAGCGCACGACTTTTGGCCCGACCGCTGTCGGGGGAGCTGTTTTTT	CASSARLLARPLSGELFF
TRBD1	few	TRBJ1-6	TRBV18	TGTGCCAGCTCACCCGGGACAGGGGGCGATTCACCCCTCCACTTT	CASSPGTGGDSPLHF
TRBD2	-	TRBJ2-5	TRBV7-3	TGTGCCAGCGGGTTCAGCGGGGAAGGAGAGACCCAGTACTTC	CASGFSGEGETQYF
TRBD1	-	TRBJ1-4	TRBV10-3	TGTGCCATCAGTGGGTCGGATTGGGGCAGGGGGGATGAAAAACTGTTTTTT	CAISGSDWGRGDEKLFF
-	-	TRBJ1-5	TRBV28	TGTGCCAGCAGTTTCAACGCGCCCCAGCATTTT	CASSFNAPQHF
-	once	TRBJ1-6	TRBV12-1	TGTGCCAGGGTTGACAGGGAAACTTCACCCCTCCACTTT	CARVDRETSPLHF
TRBD2	once	TRBJ2-5	TRBV6-5	TGTGCCAGCAGCCCGTTTAGCGGGGGGGTAGAGACCCAGTACTTC	CASSPFSGGVETQYF
TRBD2	-	TRBJ2-5	TRBV7-8	TGTGCCAGCAGCTTGCCGCGGGGGGATCTAGAGACCCAGTACTTC	CASSLPRGDLETQYF
-	few	TRBJ2-7	TRBV5-8	TGTGCCAGCAGCTATTGGGTCAACGAGCAGTACTTC	CASSYWVNEQYF
-	-	TRBJ1-5	TRBV7-9	TGTGCCAGCAGCGAGGGAGATAGGGCCCAGCATTTT	CASSEGDRAQHF
-	once	TRBJ2-5	TRBV19	TGTGCCAGTAGTAAGGGGCTGATGTTAACCCAAGAGACCCAGTACTTC	CASSKGLMLTQETQYF
-	-	TRBJ2-5	TRBV2	TGTGCCAGCAGTGAAATTTCCGGCAGGGTATACGTTGAGACCCAGTACTTC	CASSEISGRVYVETQYF
-	-	TRBJ1-5	TRBV5-1	TGCGCCAGCAGCCTGGTCTCAGGGGTTTATCAGCCCCAGCATTTT	CASSLVSGVYQPQHF
-	-	TRBJ1-3	TRBV4-3	TGCGCCAGCAGCCAAGTCGCCGGGGGCTCTGGAAACACCATATATTTT	CASSQVAGGSGNTIYF
TRBD2	-	TRBJ2-7	TRBV6-2/TRBV6-3	TGTGCCAGCAGTTACCCGACTAGCGGCCGAGATTCCTACGAGCAGTACTTC	CASSYPTSGRDSYEQYF
TRBD2	-	TRBJ2-1	TRBV6-4	TGTGCCAGCAGTACCTCATGGACTAGCGGGGGGCATGAGCAGTTCTTC	CASSTSWTSGGHEQFF
TRBD2	-	TRBJ2-5	TRBV9	TGTGCCAGCAGCGGTGGACTAGCGGTACAAGAGACCCAGTACTTC	CASSGGLAVQETQYF
-	-	TRBJ2-5	TRBV6-2/TRBV6-3	TGTGCCAGCAGTTACTCGAAATCGACAGGCCTAAGTAGGGCCCAGTACTTC	CASSYSKSTGLSRAQYF
-	once	TRBJ1-4	TRBV2	TGTGCCAGCAGTGCAAGAGGCTTTAATGAAAAACTGTTTTTT	CASSARGFNEKLFF
TRBD2	-	TRBJ2-1	TRBV9	TGTGCCAGCAGCGGGGGGACCGGGACTAGCGTCAATGAGCAGTTCTTC	CASSGGTGTSVNEQFF
-	-	TRBJ1-5	TRBV27	TGTGCCAGCAGTTTGCGAGGGGCCGGACAGCCCCAGCATTTT	CASSLRGAGQPQHF
TRBD1	-	TRBJ2-7	TRBV28	TGTGCCAGCAGTTTTACCTTTGGGACAGACTACGAGCAGTACTTC	CASSFTFGTDYEQYF
-	-	TRBJ1-6	TRBV30	TGTGCCTGGACAGCCACGTATAATTCACCCCTCCACTTT	CAWTATYNSPLHF
-	-	TRBJ2-2	TRBV6-5	TGTGCCAGCAACGAAGGGGTACCCGGGGAGCTGTTTTTT	CASNEGVPGELFF
-	-	TRBJ2-7	TRBV11-3	TGTGCCAGCAGCTCCTCCTCCTTCGGCGAGCAGTACTTC	CASSSSSFGEQYF
TRBD1	-	TRBJ1-2	TRBV15	TGTGCCACCAGCAGAGCCCATACCGGGACAGTCAACTATGGCTACACCTTC	CATSRAHTGTVNYGYTF
-	once	TRBJ2-7	TRBV25-1	TGTGCCAGCAGTGCCACCGGGACTGCGAGCTCCTACGAGCAGTACTTC	CASSATGTASSYEQYF